The present TCR beta chain was sequenced within a study of PD-1 blockade in classical Hodgkin lymphoma (TCRdb year 2020). A note on the overall study: Nivolumab dosing was 3 mg/kg intravenously every 2 weeks, continuing until either disease progression or unacceptable toxicity. The study used TCR beta sequencing and CyTOF to define a peripheral blood immune signature of response to PD-1 blockade in classical Hodgkin lymphoma. Overall results and qualifications from the work: The study was limited to a single clinical trial cohort, and causes of repertoire differences, possibly disease activity or prior therapy, remained undefined. Trial patients achieving complete response had baseline diversity similar to newly diagnosed patients, whereas partial responders and progressors had significantly lower diversity. Baseline TCR diversity was reported to be lower in newly diagnosed patients than in healthy donors, and even lower in relapsed/refractory patients. Patients starting nivolumab less than 1 year after ASCT had lower diversity and were excluded from later analyses to avoid confounding by immune reconstitution. A significant rise by C4D1 was seen in CD4+ but not CD8+ TCR diversity (p=0.0027 vs p=0.16), with the rise being most apparent in complete responders (p=0.02).

Remarks on this clone: Its cognate antigen has yet to be identified. No qualities accompany the bases; no much larger clone lies one base away.

The time point label on this specimen signifies: cycle 2 day 1 (C2D1) of nivolumab. Every trial patient had relapsed following autologous stem cell transplantation, and prior brentuximab vedotin exposure was what differed among cohorts A, B and C. The trial cohort included 50 to 70 patients with relapsed/refractory classical Hodgkin lymphoma, and each patient had a best overall response of complete response, partial response or progressive disease. Trial patients were treated with single-agent nivolumab in the multi-cohort phase II CheckMate 205 trial. An independent review committee assessed best overall response using the 2007 International Working Group response criteria. PBMCs from the trial were collected at three points: immediately before nivolumab initiation (C1D1), and during therapy at cycle 2 day 1 and cycle 4 day 1. Peripheral blood was collected in 8 mL Vacutainer Cell Preparation Tubes, from which PBMCs were isolated by centrifugation and then cryopreserved.

Genomic DNA was extracted with the Qiagen DNeasy kit from unsorted PBMCs and from negatively selected CD4+ and CD8+ fractions. TCR beta CDR3 regions were amplified by immunoSEQ multiplex PCR using primers annealing to V and J segments. A synthetic immune receptor repertoire was used to minimize amplification bias, and remaining bias was computationally removed after sequencing. The original pipeline was this. Custom Python scripts were used to quantify repertoire diversity as the Shannon entropy index. Unsorted, CD4+ and CD8+ repertoires were analyzed separately, except in combined analyses where CD4+ and CD8+ sequences were merged in silico. A clone was considered expanded if an increase in frequency of at least 2-fold after treatment relative to C1D1 was found, and a pseudocount of 0.5 was applied to clones undetected at baseline. Clones with 0 or 1 copy at C1D1 were defined as singleton clones, while clones with 2 or more copies were defined as non-singleton clones. Clones expanded in unsorted samples were annotated as CD4+, CD8+ or unknown by matching protein sequences in sorted samples from the same patient. Wilcoxon tests on paired samples were used to test diversity changes from C1D1 to C4D1. TCRdb limited this immuneACCESS table to in-frame rearrangements with V and J called. A share of clones is missing; checked studies link under half to unresolved V genes, and the rest is unexplained. V and J calls and clone size are given by that table; D and trimming were obtained from the DNA. This sample gives about 93,000 clones in total; roughly 80% of them show up just once. Approximately 15% of the sample rests with the top ten.

The germline ends are 6 bases apart after V is trimmed by 6 bases and J by 2 bases. From the germline V gene (reference sequence), CDR1 is SGHNT and CDR2 is YYREEE. Including cysteine and phenylalanine, the CDR3 has 11 amino acids. The retained sequence is limited to the CDR3, 33 bases, with the frame set at the first base. The chain uses TRBV5-4 and TRBJ2-7, with the D gene not confidently named. The clonotype comes from a human donor with classical Hodgkin lymphoma. This sample comprised peripheral blood mononuclear cells (PBMCs), obtained before the second cycle of nivolumab. The bases are TGTGCCAGCACCCAGACCTACGAGCAGTACTTC. It specifies CASTQTYEQYF.